One sample yielded the 31 T cell receptor beta chains listed below, sequenced in a study of blood T cells in healthy people across ages. Alongside a J-beta primer mix, a sample-barcoded 5' primer served in a second PCR lasting about 7 to 12 cycles. TCRdb reanalysed the 5' RACE reads using MiXCR and keeps one entry per CDR3 protein. The sample includes hundreds of thousands of distinct CDR3 sequences, about 52% of them seen just once. The sample comprised blood. All receptors derive from a man in his fifties or sixties in good health.

This chain connects TRBV10-3 to TRBJ2-5; D call uncertain. Germline CDR1 and CDR2: ENHRY and SYGVKD. CDR3 length equals 14 residues. Deletions cut 6 bases from V and 2 bases from J, with 13 bases between. For the CDR3, the DNA is TGTGCCATCAGCCCAGCAGGAGTTCAAGAGACCCAGTACTTC. It yields the protein CAISPAGVQETQYF.

This clonotype came up once. This chain uses TRBV11-1 with TRBJ2-6, with 8 bases aligning to TRBD1. The CDR3 totals 21 residues. Trimming took 4 bases from V and 0 from J; bases not matched to a gene: 17. Germline-derived CDR1 and CDR2 are SGHAT and FQDESV (reference sequence). CDR3 in amino acids: CASSSYPSWDRTLSGANVLTF. The CDR3 region has the DNA TGTGCCAGCAGCTCGTACCCGAGTTGGGACAGGACCCTCTCTGGGGCCAACGTCCTGACTTTC.

This clonotype was counted a few times. The chain joins TRBV6-2 or TRBV6-3 to TRBJ2-1; 8 bases agree with TRBD2. The CDR3 covers 16 residues. From germline, CDR1 is MNHEY and CDR2 SVGEGT. V dropped 7 bases and J dropped 8; count of bases not matched to a gene: 16. The CDR3 bases are TGTGCCAGCACAACGGGACTAGACAGCAAGGCGGATGAGCAGTTCTTC. This translates into CASTTGLDSKADEQFF.

This chain connects TRBV27 to TRBJ1-5, with D perhaps matching TRBD1 (6 bases). CDR3 length equals 14 residues. The germline V gene encodes CDR1 MNHEY and CDR2 SMNVEV (reference sequence). Between the trimmed V and J ends, which lost 6 bases and 0 bases, there was a span of 9 bases. CDR3 protein: CASRGAYSNQPQHF. The CDR3 nucleotides are TGTGCCAGCAGGGGGGCGTATAGCAATCAGCCCCAGCATTTT.

The table lists this clonotype with a few counts. J is TRBJ2-7 and V is TRBV6-6; weak D call: TRBD2 (6 bases). The CDR3 extends over 15 amino acids. Germline CDR1 is MNHNY and CDR2 is SVGAGI (reference sequence). V lost 4 bases and J 4 bases, leaving 17 bases between the germline ends. The CDR3 sequence is CASSFPGHAGYEQYF. In nucleotides, the CDR3 is TGTGCCAGCAGTTTCCCCGGACACGCGGGGTACGAGCAGTACTTC.

The rearrangement links TRBV5-1 to TRBJ2-7, with D possibly being TRBD2 (6 bases). CDR3 size: 15 residues. Germline V gene sequence: CDR1 SGHRS, CDR2 YFSETQ. V gave up 5 bases and J gave up 2 bases, with 17 bases separating them. The CDR3 coding sequence is TGCGCCAGCAGGGCGAGGTCGGGAGCCGCCTACGAGCAGTACTTC. It yields the protein CASRARSGAAYEQYF.

In its sample, this clonotype was seen a few times. CDR3 DNA: TGCAGCGTCCAGATGGGGCAGGTTGGTTCACCCCTCCACTTT. Amino acid sequence: CSVQMGQVGSPLHF. The chain carries TRBV29-1 and TRBJ1-6; possible D gene TRBD1, 5 bases. The germline V and J ends were trimmed by 6 bases and 9 bases, with 18 bases remaining between them. This CDR3 has 14 amino acids. The germline V gene has CDR1 SQVTM and CDR2 ANQGSEA.

V usage is TRBV20-1 and J usage is TRBJ2-7; TRBD1 is a possible D gene (7 bases). V dropped 1 base and J dropped 7 bases, with 11 bases sitting between them. The CDR3 sequence is 12 residues long. Germline V gives CDR1 DFQATT, CDR2 SNEGSKA (reference sequence). The CDR3 loop reads CSARGQGGEQYF. The CDR3 region has the DNA TGCAGTGCTAGAGGACAGGGAGGAGAGCAGTACTTC.

V gene TRBV20-1 combines with J gene TRBJ2-1, with TRBD2 matching over 14 bases. V shed 3 bases, J shed 6 bases, and the junction held 7 bases outside the gene matches. This CDR3 comprises 16 residues. Germline CDR1 DFQATT, CDR2 SNEGSKA (reference sequence). CDR3 sequence reads: CSASTFGLAGGNEQFF. CDR3 coding DNA: TGCAGTGCTAGCACGTTCGGACTAGCGGGAGGCAATGAGCAGTTCTTC.

The sample holds a few counts of this clonotype. The chain employs TRBV21-1 and TRBJ2-5; the D call TRBD2 from the table was never checked on the DNA. TRBV21-1 represents a pseudogene. CDR3 length equals 16 residues. In DNA form, the CDR3 reads TGTGCCAGCAGCAAAGAAGCCGAACTTGTAGCGGAGACCCAGTACTTC. Translation: CASSKEAELVAETQYF.

The genes are TRBV28 and TRBJ2-1; the D gene is possibly TRBD2 (6 bases). The germline V gene encodes CDR1 MDHEN and CDR2 SYDVKM. The CDR3 has 13 residues. V lost 7 bases to trimming and J lost 8 bases, with 15 bases between them. CDR3 loop: CASTISGTDEQFF. The CDR3, as DNA: TGTGCCAGCACCATTAGCGGCACCGATGAGCAGTTCTTC.

The CDR3 nucleotides read TGTGCCATCAGTGATCGGGACCCCTACGAGCAGTACTTC. Amino acids: CAISDRDPYEQYF. This chain uses TRBV10-3 with TRBJ2-7; tentatively, D is TRBD1 or TRBD2 (5 bases each). Trimming shortened V by 3 bases and J by 2 bases, and 8 bases separated the two germline ends. Germline CDR1 ENHRY, CDR2 SYGVKD. This CDR3 has 13 amino acids.

V and J are TRBV6-1 and TRBJ1-2; D might be TRBD1 (6 bases). The ends were cut back, 8 bases at V and 8 bases at J, with 30 bases in the middle. This CDR3 is 17 amino acids long. Germline V gene lookup returns CDR1 MNHNS and CDR2 SASEGT. This CDR3 reads CASGHLGGEQARWGYTF. CDR3 DNA: TGTGCCAGCGGCCACTTGGGGGGCGAACAGGCCCGGTGGGGCTACACCTTC.

This clonotype has a count of ten or more. The chain carries TRBV4-3 and TRBJ2-7; D is ambiguous. With 0 bases removed from V and 7 bases from J, the gap between germline ends came to 13 bases. Germline lookup yields CDR1 LGHNA and CDR2 YSLEER. This CDR3 comprises 14 residues. The CDR3 coding sequence is TGCGCCAGCAGCCAAGATGATTCCGGCCTTGAGCAGTACTTC. Translation: CASSQDDSGLEQYF.

The chain combines TRBV20-1 with TRBJ2-7, with D possibly matching TRBD1 (5 bases). The CDR3 sequence is 14 residues long. With 6 bases removed from V and 0 bases from J, the gap between germline ends came to 15 bases. From germline, CDR1 is DFQATT and CDR2 SNEGSKA (reference sequence). The CDR3 nucleotides read TGCAGTGCGGGGCCCGGGCGTAGCTCCTACGAGCAGTACTTC. Residues: CSAGPGRSSYEQYF.

The J gene is TRBJ2-1, the V gene TRBV10-3; 14 bases map to TRBD2. V shed 2 bases, J shed 7 bases, and the junction held 1 base outside the gene matches. CDR1 and CDR2 from the germline V gene are ENHRY and SYGVKD. The CDR3 covers 15 residues. CDR3 sequence reads: CAISEGLAGGNEQFF. The CDR3 DNA is TGTGCCATCAGTGAGGGACTAGCGGGAGGAAATGAGCAGTTCTTC.

The CDR3 DNA is TGTGCCAGCAGTTTCCGGGAGGCCACAGATACGCAGTATTTT. It encodes CASSFREATDTQYF. V gene TRBV12-3 or TRBV12-4 combines with J gene TRBJ2-3; TRBD2 matches at 7 bases. V shed 3 bases and J 2 bases; nucleotides not matched to a gene: 2. The CDR3 contains 14 residues.

The CDR3 sequence is CASSFGASTEAFF. The CDR3 nucleotides read TGTGCCAGCAGTTTCGGGGCCAGCACTGAAGCTTTCTTT. J is TRBJ1-1 and V is TRBV27; D is perhaps TRBD1 (5 bases). Deletions cut 3 bases from V and 4 bases from J, with 9 bases between. Per the germline V gene, CDR1 is MNHEY and CDR2 is SMNVEV (reference sequence). This CDR3 region has 13 residues.

This clonotype was counted a few times. V and J are TRBV6-4 and TRBJ2-3; 11 bases fit TRBD2. V shed 3 bases and J 5 bases; nucleotides not matched to a gene: 4. Germline CDR1 reads MRHNA; CDR2 reads SNTAGT. The CDR3 is made up of 15 amino acids. CDR3 bases: TGTGCCAGCAGTGAAACTAGCGGGGGCGTAGATACGCAGTATTTT. This encodes CASSETSGGVDTQYF.

The CDR3 DNA sequence: TGTGCCAGCAGTACCGGGACTAGCGGGATCGAGCAGTACTTC. This codes for CASSTGTSGIEQYF. J is TRBJ2-4 and V is TRBV27; TRBD2 matches at 13 bases. Gene TRBJ2-7 matches the end of the DNA better, so the J call may be wrong. CDR3 size: 14 residues. The germline V gene encodes CDR1 MNHEY and CDR2 SMNVEV (reference sequence).

This clonotype was observed once. CDR3 protein: CASSLLRVSETQYF. CDR3 nucleotide sequence: TGTGCCAGCAGTTTATTGCGGGTTTCGGAGACCCAGTACTTC. The chain couples TRBV28 to TRBJ2-5; a possible D gene is TRBD2 (5 bases). The CDR3 is 14 amino acids. The germline gives CDR1 MDHEN, CDR2 SYDVKM. V lost 1 base and J lost 5, with 11 bases in between.

This sequence joins TRBV24-1 and TRBJ2-2; tentatively, D is TRBD1 or TRBD2 (5 bases each). The germline V and J ends were trimmed by 7 bases and 3 bases, with 11 bases remaining between them. Per the germline V gene, CDR1 is KGHDR and CDR2 is SFDVKD. This CDR3 is built from 14 residues. The CDR3 nucleotides are TGTGCCACCAGAGGGGACGCTTACACCGGGGAGCTGTTTTTT. It is translated as CATRGDAYTGELFF.

This chain uses TRBV9 with TRBJ2-4, with TRBD1 matching 7 bases. TRBJ2-7 matches the DNA end more closely, so the J call is doubtful. Germline CDR1 reads SGDLS; CDR2 reads YYNGEE. The CDR3 loop spans 15 amino acids. The CDR3 reads CASSVGPTGTYEQYF. As DNA, the CDR3 is TGTGCCAGCAGCGTAGGGCCGACAGGGACCTACGAGCAGTACTTC.

V and J are TRBV6-5 and TRBJ1-4, with TRBD1 identical over 8 bases. Germline V lookup: CDR1 MNHEY, CDR2 SVGAGI. This CDR3 comprises 14 residues. The ends lost 5 bases at V and 7 bases at J; junction bases unmatched: 6. CDR3 in DNA: TGTGCCAGCAGTCCCAGGACAGGGAGTGAAAAACTGTTTTTT. Amino acid sequence: CASSPRTGSEKLFF.

This clonotype came up once. The chain carries TRBV5-1 and TRBJ1-1; perhaps TRBD1 as D (5 bases). Trimming took off 4 bases at V and 8 bases at J, with 15 bases between the two ends. The CDR3 runs to 13 residues. Germline assignment: CDR1 SGHRS and CDR2 YFSETQ. The CDR3 spells CASSPRQWEEAFF. The CDR3 DNA follows: TGCGCCAGCAGCCCCCGACAGTGGGAAGAAGCTTTCTTT.

V usage is TRBV20-1 and J usage is TRBJ2-5, with no clear D. Germline CDR1 and CDR2: DFQATT and SNEGSKA (reference sequence). The V gene lost 8 bases and the J gene lost 7 bases, with 23 bases spanning the gap. The CDR3 spans 14 residues. As DNA, the CDR3 is TGCAGTCTTACTACGAACCCGACCTTGGGGACCCAGTACTTC. Translated: CSLTTNPTLGTQYF.

The chain uses TRBV28 and TRBJ2-1; possibly TRBD2 for D (7 bases). V was trimmed by 4 bases and J by 6 bases, leaving 22 bases between them. This CDR3 has 17 amino acids. Germline V gene lookup returns CDR1 MDHEN and CDR2 SYDVKM. In DNA form, the CDR3 reads TGTGCCAGCAGTTCCCCGGGGGGCCCTTTGTTTCTCAATGAGCAGTTCTTC. Amino acid sequence: CASSSPGGPLFLNEQFF.

The sample holds a few counts of this clonotype. The V and J genes are TRBV20-1 and TRBJ1-1; possibly TRBD1 for D (6 bases). Germline-derived CDR1 and CDR2 are DFQATT and SNEGSKA (reference sequence). The V end was cut by 6 bases, the J end by 2 bases, with 13 bases between. CDR3 size: 13 residues. In DNA form, the CDR3 reads TGCAGTGCCCTACAGGGAGGCAACACTGAAGCTTTCTTT. Protein product: CSALQGGNTEAFF.

In its sample, this clonotype was seen once. The V and J genes are TRBV4-2 and TRBJ2-1, with TRBD2 matching over 11 bases. The germline V gene encodes CDR1 LGHNA and CDR2 YNFKEQ. The J segment lost 4 bases and the V segment lost 2 bases, leaving 7 bases of the junction unmatched. The CDR3 length is 17 residues. The CDR3, as DNA: TGTGCCAGCAGCCAAACTTTAGCGGGGGGGTCATACAATGAGCAGTTCTTC. It yields the protein CASSQTLAGGSYNEQFF.

This clonotype was recorded a few times. A much larger clone differs by one base, so this may be a read error. The rearrangement uses TRBV29-1 and TRBJ2-1, with 9 bases lining up with TRBD2. The DNA end lines up better with TRBJ2-7; the J call may be wrong. From germline, CDR1 is SQVTM and CDR2 ANQGSEA. The CDR3 spans 15 residues. In nucleotides, the CDR3 is TGCAGCGTTGGATCAGCGGGAGGCTCCTACAATGAGCAGTACTTC. This sequence encodes CSVGSAGGSYNEQYF.

The chain recombines TRBV7-9 with TRBJ2-7; 8 nucleotides agree with TRBD2. This CDR3 comprises 17 residues. Germline V lookup: CDR1 SEHNR, CDR2 FQNEAQ (reference sequence). The V segment lost 1 base and the J segment 2 bases; nucleotides outside the gene matches: 10. CDR3 region: CASSLGGAGGGTYEQYF. The DNA for the CDR3 is TGTGCCAGCAGCTTAGGCGGGGCGGGGGGAGGAACCTACGAGCAGTACTTC.